This T cell receptor beta chain was observed in a study of blood T cell repertoires in COVID-19. Study as a whole: Cohort 3 recovered donors had two negative PCRs, clearance, or symptom resolution. Nucleic acid was either cDNA or gDNA, and it came from T cells, B-cell-depleted T cells, or PBMCs.

Participants, about 18 to 90 years old, spanned about 26 US areas. The CDR3 contains 15 residues. Between the trimmed V and J ends, which lost 2 bases and 4 bases, there was a span of 12 bases. Germline assignment: CDR1 MDHEN and CDR2 SYDVKM. The repertoire was sequenced with immunoSEQ multiplex PCR; TCRdb's copy has only in-frame clones and lacks some. Of a few hundred thousand clones detected, around 87% appear once; the ten largest clones hold roughly 2%. Sequencing was carried out using PBMCs or T cells enriched from blood (not recorded which). The J gene is TRBJ1-5, the V gene TRBV28; D perhaps matches TRBD1 (5 bases). The TCR comes from a man aged 40-50 years in a cohort exposed to, infected with or recovered from COVID-19 (not recorded which). In DNA form, the CDR3 reads TGTGCCAGCAGTTTAATACAGGTCGGGAATCAGCCCCAGCATTTT. Translated, it gives CASSLIQVGNQPQHF.